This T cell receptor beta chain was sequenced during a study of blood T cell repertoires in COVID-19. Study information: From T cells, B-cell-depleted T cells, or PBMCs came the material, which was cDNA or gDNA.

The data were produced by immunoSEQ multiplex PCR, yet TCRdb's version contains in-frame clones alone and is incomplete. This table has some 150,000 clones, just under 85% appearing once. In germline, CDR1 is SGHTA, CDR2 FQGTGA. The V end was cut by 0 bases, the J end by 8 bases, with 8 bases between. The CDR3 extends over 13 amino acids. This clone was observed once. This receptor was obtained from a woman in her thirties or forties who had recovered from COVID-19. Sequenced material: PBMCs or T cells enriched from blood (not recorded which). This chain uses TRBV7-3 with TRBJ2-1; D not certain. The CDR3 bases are TGTGCCAGCAGCTTAACATTTGCGGATGAGCAGTTCTTC. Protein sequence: CASSLTFADEQFF.